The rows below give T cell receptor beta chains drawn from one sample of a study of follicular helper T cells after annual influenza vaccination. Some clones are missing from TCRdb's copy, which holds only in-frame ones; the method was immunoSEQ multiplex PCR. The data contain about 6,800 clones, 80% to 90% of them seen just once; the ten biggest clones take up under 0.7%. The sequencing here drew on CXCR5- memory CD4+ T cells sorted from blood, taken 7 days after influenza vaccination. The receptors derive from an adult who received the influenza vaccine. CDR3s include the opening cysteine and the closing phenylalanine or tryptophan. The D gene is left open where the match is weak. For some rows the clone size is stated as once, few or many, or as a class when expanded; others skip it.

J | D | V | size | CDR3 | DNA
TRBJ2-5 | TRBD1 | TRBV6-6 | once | CASNLQGAGETQYF | TGTGCCAGCAACCTACAGGGGGCCGGGGAGACCCAGTACTTC
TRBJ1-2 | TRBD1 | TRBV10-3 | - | CATLLTGGVDGYTF | TGTGCCACCCTCTTAACAGGGGGCGTGGATGGCTACACCTTC
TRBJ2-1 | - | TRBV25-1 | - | CASSVLGLPNEQFF | TGTGCCAGCAGTGTATTAGGACTACCCAATGAGCAGTTCTTC
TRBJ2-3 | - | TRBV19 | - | CASSIGGDTQYF | TGTGCCAGTAGTATCGGAGGAGATACGCAGTATTTT
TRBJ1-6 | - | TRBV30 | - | CAWERIGFSNSPLHF | TGTGCCTGGGAGAGGATAGGCTTTTCTAATTCACCCCTCCACTTT
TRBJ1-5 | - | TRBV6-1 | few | CASSGTDNQPQHF | TGTGCCAGCAGTGGGACAGACAATCAGCCCCAGCATTTT
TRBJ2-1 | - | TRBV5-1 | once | CASRVGMIGVGTSYNEQFF | TGCGCCAGCAGGGTTGGGATGATTGGGGTAGGGACGTCCTACAATGAGCAGTTCTTC
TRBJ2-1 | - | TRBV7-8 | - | CASSSTGGVAWNEQFF | TGTGCCAGCAGCTCCACCGGGGGTGTAGCCTGGAATGAGCAGTTCTTC
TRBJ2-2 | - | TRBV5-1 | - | CASRAALANTGELFF | TGCGCCAGCAGAGCGGCTCTCGCGAACACCGGGGAGCTGTTTTTT
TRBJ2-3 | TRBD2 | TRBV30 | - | CAWYNGRDSTDTQYF | TGTGCCTGGTATAACGGGAGGGATAGCACAGATACGCAGTATTTT
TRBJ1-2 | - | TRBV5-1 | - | CASSFLGGSYGYTF | TGCGCCAGCAGCTTCCTGGGGGGGTCCTATGGCTACACCTTC
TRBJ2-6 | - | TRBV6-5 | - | CASKRDPGANVLTF | TGTGCCAGCAAGAGGGATCCTGGGGCCAACGTCCTGACTTTC
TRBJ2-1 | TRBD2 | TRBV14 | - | CASSQAHSGGYNEQFF | TGTGCCAGCAGCCAAGCCCACAGCGGGGGCTACAATGAGCAGTTCTTC
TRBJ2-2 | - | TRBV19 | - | CASSRLDRRDGELFF | TGTGCCAGTAGTCGACTCGACCGGCGAGACGGGGAGCTGTTTTTT
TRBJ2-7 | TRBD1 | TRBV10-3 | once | CAISRDRSSYEQYF | TGTGCCATCAGTCGGGACAGGAGCTCCTACGAGCAGTACTTC
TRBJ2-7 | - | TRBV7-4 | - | CASSSDYRSYEQYF | TGTGCCAGCAGCTCAGACTACCGGTCCTACGAGCAGTACTTC
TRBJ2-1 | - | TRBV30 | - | CAWSVTFSYNEQFF | TGTGCCTGGAGTGTAACTTTCTCCTACAATGAGCAGTTCTTC
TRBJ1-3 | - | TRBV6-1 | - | CASSGNTIYF | TGTGCCAGCAGCGGAAACACCATATATTTT
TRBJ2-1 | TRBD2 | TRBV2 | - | CASRPASGANEQFF | TGTGCCAGCAGGCCTGCTAGCGGGGCAAATGAGCAGTTCTTC
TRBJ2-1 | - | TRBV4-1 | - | CASSHQVYNEQFF | TGCGCCAGCAGCCATCAGGTTTACAATGAGCAGTTCTTC
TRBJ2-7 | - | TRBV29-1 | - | CSVAGAASHLYEQYF | TGCAGCGTTGCGGGGGCGGCTAGCCATCTCTACGAGCAGTACTTC
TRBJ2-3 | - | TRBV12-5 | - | CASLGGGSTDTQYF | TGTGCTAGTCTAGGGGGGGGGTCCACAGATACGCAGTATTTT
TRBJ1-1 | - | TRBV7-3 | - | CASSFSRGDTEAFF | TGTGCCAGCAGCTTTTCGCGCGGGGACACTGAAGCTTTCTTT
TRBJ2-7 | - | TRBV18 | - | CASSPGTESYEQYF | TGTGCCAGCTCACCCGGGACCGAGTCCTACGAGCAGTACTTC
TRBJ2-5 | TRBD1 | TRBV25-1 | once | CASSPGTGLFSYF | TGTGCCAGCAGCCCCGGGACAGGGCTTTTCTCGTACTTC
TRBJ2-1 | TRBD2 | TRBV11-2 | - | CASSLIRDYPYNEQFF | TGTGCCAGCAGCTTAATTCGGGACTACCCATACAATGAGCAGTTCTTC
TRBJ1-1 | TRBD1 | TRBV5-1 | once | CASSRLTTGTEAFF | TGCGCCAGCAGCAGGTTAACGACAGGGACTGAAGCTTTCTTT
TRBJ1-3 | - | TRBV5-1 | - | CASSPGGYSSGNTIYF | TGCGCCAGCAGCCCCGGCGGTTACAGCTCTGGAAACACCATATATTTT
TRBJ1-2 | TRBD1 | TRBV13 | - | CASSADGQAGYGYTF | TGTGCCAGCAGCGCAGACGGACAGGCAGGCTATGGCTACACCTTC
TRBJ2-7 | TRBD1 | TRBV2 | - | CASTLGGTGYEQYF | TGTGCCAGCACCCTGGGTGGGACAGGATACGAGCAGTACTTC
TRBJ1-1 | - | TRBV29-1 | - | CSVGGPNTEAFF | TGCAGCGTGGGGGGTCCGAACACTGAAGCTTTCTTT
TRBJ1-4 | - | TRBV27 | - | CASSLQQGDEKLFF | TGTGCCAGCAGTTTACAACAGGGTGATGAAAAACTGTTTTTT
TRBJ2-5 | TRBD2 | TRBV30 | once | CAWRPRGGGWEETQYF | TGTGCCTGGAGGCCCCGCGGCGGGGGGTGGGAAGAGACCCAGTACTTC
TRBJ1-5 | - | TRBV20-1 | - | CRGGNQPQHF | TGCAGGGGGGGGAATCAGCCCCAGCATTTT
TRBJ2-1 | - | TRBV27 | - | CASSPGGRKYNEQFF | TGTGCCAGCAGTCCTGGGGGGCGGAAATACAATGAGCAGTTCTTC
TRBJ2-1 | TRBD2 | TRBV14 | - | CASGQGLVSEQFF | TGTGCCAGCGGCCAGGGACTAGTGTCTGAGCAGTTCTTC
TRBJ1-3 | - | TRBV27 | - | CASSFGNTIYF | TGTGCCAGCAGTTTCGGAAACACCATATATTTT
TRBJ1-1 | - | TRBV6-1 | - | CASSDWRLPNTEAFF | TGTGCCAGCAGTGATTGGAGACTCCCGAACACTGAAGCTTTCTTT
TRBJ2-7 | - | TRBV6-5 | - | CASSYPGPEAEQYF | TGTGCCAGCAGTTACCCGGGACCGGAGGCCGAGCAGTACTTC
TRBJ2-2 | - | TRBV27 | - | CASSLDSFSGELFF | TGTGCCAGCAGTTTGGACAGTTTTTCCGGGGAGCTGTTTTTT
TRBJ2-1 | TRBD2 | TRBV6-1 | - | CASSGRLADDEEQFF | TGTGCCAGCAGTGGTCGACTAGCCGACGATGAGGAGCAGTTCTTC
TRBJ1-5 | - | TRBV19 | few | CASSIGGGPQPQHF | TGTGCCAGTAGTATCGGGGGGGGGCCGCAGCCCCAGCATTTT
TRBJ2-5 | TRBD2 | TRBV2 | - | CASSAGGGQETQYF | TGTGCCAGCAGTGCGGGGGGTGGGCAAGAGACCCAGTACTTC
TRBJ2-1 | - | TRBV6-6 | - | CASSYRSRGDEQFF | TGTGCCAGCAGTTACCGATCGAGGGGCGATGAGCAGTTCTTC
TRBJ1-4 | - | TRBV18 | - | CATERQANEKLFF | TGTGCCACCGAACGACAGGCTAATGAAAAACTGTTTTTT
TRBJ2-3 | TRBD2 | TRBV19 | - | CASLAGGSDTQYF | TGTGCCAGTTTAGCGGGGGGGTCAGATACGCAGTATTTT
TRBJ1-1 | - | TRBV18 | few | CASSPRSNTEAFF | TGTGCCAGCTCACCACGGAGTAACACTGAAGCTTTCTTT
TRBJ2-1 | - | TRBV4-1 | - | CASSQIGQSTGHEQFF | TGCGCCAGCAGCCAAATCGGACAATCAACTGGCCATGAGCAGTTCTTC
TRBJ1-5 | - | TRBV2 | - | CASSGERGQPQHF | TGTGCCAGCTCTGGGGAGCGGGGACAGCCCCAGCATTTT
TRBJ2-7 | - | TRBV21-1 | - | CASSRYEQYF | TGTGCCAGCAGCAGGTACGAGCAGTACTTC
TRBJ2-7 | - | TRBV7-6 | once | CASSPRSRGSYEQYF | TGTGCCAGCAGCCCCCGCAGTAGGGGTAGCTACGAGCAGTACTTC
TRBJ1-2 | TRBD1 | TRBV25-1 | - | CASSERTGGGYTF | TGTGCCAGCAGTGAGAGAACAGGGGGCGGCTACACCTTC
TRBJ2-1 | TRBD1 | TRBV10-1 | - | CASSRDRVNEQFF | TGCGCCAGCAGCAGGGACAGGGTCAATGAGCAGTTCTTC
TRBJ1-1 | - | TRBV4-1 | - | CASSRSETVSTEAFF | TGCGCCAGCAGCCGCTCAGAGACAGTCTCCACTGAAGCTTTCTTT
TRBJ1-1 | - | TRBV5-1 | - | CASSLGSRDTEAFF | TGCGCCAGCAGCTTGGGCAGCAGGGACACTGAAGCTTTCTTT
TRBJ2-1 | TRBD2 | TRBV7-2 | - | CASSPFRGAYNEQFF | TGTGCCAGCAGCCCGTTTCGGGGGGCCTACAATGAGCAGTTCTTC
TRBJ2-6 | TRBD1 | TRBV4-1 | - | CASSQVQQGQGYGGANVLTF | TGCGCCAGCAGCCAAGTCCAACAGGGACAGGGGTATGGTGGGGCCAACGTCCTGACTTTC